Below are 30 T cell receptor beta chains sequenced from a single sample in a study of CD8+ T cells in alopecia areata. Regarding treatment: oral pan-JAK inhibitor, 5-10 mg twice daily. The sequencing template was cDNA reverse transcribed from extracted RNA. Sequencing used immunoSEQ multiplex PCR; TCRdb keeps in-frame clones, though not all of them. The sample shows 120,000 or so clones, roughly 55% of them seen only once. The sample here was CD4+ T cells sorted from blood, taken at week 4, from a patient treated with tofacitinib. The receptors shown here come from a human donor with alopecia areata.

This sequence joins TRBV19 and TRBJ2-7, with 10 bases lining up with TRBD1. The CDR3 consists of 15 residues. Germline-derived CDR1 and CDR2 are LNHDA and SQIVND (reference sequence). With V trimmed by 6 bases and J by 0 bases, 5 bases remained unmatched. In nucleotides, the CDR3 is TGTGCCAGTAGCTCCGGGACAGGGGTCTCCTACGAGCAGTACTTC. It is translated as CASSSGTGVSYEQYF.

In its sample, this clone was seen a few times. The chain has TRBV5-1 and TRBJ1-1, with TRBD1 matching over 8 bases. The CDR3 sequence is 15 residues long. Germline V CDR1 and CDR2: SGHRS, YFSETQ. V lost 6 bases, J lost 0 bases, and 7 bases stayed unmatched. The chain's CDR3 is CASKGQGGLNTEAFF. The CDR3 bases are TGCGCCAGCAAAGGACAGGGTGGTTTGAACACTGAAGCTTTCTTT.

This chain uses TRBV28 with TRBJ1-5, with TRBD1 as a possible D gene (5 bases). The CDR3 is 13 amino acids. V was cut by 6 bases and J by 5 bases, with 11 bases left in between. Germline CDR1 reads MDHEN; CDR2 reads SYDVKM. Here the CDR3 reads CASRDFRDQPQHF. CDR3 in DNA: TGTGCCAGCAGAGATTTCAGGGATCAGCCCCAGCATTTT. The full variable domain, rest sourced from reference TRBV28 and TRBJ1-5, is DVKVTQSSRYLVKRTGEKVFLECVQDMDHENMFWYRQDPGLGLRLIYFSYDVKMKEKGDIPEGYSVSREKKERFSLILESASTNQTSMYLCASRDFRDQPQHFGDGTRLSIL.

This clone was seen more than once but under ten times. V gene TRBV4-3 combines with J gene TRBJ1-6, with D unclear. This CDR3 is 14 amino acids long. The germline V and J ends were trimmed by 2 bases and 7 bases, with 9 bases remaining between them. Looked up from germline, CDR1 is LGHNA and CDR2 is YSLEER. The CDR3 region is CASSQWASNSPLHF. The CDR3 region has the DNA TGCGCCAGCAGCCAATGGGCGTCGAATTCACCCCTCCACTTT.

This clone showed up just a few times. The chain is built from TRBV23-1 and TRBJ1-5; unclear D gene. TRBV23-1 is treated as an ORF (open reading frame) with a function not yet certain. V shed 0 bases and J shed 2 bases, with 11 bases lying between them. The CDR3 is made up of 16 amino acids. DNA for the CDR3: TGCGCCAGCAGTCAATCGAGGGTGGATGGCAATCAGCCCCAGCATTTT. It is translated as CASSQSRVDGNQPQHF.

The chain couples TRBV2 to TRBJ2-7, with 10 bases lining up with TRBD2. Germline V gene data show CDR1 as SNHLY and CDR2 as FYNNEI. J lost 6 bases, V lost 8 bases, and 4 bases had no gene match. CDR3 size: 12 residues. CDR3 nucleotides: TGTGCCAGCCAGCGGGAGGGCATCGAGCAGTACTTC. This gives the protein CASQREGIEQYF.

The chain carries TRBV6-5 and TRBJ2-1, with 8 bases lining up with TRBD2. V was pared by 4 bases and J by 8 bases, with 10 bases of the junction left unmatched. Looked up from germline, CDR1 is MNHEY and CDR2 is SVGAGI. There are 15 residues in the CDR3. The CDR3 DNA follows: TGTGCCAGCAGTTTACGGACGGGGGGGTTATATGAGCAGTTCTTC. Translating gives CASSLRTGGLYEQFF.

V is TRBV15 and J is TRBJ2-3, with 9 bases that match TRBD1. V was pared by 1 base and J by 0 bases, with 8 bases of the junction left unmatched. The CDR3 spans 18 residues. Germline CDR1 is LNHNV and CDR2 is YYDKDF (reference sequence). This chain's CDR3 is CATSRGLEGQGSTDTQYF. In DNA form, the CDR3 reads TGTGCCACCAGCAGAGGTCTGGAGGGACAGGGTAGCACAGATACGCAGTATTTT.

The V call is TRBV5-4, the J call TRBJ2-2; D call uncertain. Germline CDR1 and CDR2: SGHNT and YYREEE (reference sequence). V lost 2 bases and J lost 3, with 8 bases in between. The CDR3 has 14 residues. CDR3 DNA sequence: TGTGCCAGCAGCTTCAACACCCACACCGGGGAGCTGTTTTTT. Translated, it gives CASSFNTHTGELFF.

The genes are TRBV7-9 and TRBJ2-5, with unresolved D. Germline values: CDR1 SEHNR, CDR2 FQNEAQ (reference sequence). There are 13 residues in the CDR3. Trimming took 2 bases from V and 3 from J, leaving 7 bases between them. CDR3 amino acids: CASSLSVKETQYF. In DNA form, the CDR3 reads TGTGCCAGCAGCTTATCAGTCAAAGAGACCCAGTACTTC.

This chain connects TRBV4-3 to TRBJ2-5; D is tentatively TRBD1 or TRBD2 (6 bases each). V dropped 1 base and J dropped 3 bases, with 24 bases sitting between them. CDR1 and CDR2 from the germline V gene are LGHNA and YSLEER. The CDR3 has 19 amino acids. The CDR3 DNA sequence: TGCGCCAGCAGCCAAGGGGAGTTCCCGGGGGCGCAACGGGAAGAGACCCAGTACTTC. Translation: CASSQGEFPGAQREETQYF.

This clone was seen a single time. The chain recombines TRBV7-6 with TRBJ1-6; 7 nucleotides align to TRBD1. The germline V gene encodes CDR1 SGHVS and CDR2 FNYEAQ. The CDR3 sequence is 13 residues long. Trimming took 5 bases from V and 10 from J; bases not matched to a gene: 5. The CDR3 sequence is CASSRQGGSPLHF. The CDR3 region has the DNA TGTGCCAGCAGCAGACAGGGTGGATCACCCCTCCACTTT.

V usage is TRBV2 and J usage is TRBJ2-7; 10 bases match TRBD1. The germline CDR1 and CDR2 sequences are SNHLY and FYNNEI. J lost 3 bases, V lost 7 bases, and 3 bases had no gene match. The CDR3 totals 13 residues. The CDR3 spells CASTGDRGYEQYF. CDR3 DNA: TGTGCCAGCACCGGGGACAGGGGCTACGAGCAGTACTTC.

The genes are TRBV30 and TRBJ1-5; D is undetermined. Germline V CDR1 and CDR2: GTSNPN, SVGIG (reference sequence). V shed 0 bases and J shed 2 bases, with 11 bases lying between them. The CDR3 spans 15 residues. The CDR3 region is CAWSVRGGGNQPQHF. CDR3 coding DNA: TGTGCCTGGAGTGTACGGGGAGGAGGCAATCAGCCCCAGCATTTT.

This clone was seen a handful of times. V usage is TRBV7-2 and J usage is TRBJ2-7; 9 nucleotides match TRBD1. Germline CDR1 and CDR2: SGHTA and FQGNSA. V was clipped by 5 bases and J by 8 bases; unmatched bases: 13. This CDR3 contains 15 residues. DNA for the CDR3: TGTGCCAGCAGCCCTTTACAGGGGGCCCAGCAACAGCAGTACTTC. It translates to CASSPLQGAQQQQYF.

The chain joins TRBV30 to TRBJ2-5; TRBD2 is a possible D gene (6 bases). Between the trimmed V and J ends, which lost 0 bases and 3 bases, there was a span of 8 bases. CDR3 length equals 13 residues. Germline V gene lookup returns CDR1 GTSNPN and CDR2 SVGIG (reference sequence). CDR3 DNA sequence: TGTGCCTGGAGTGTTGGGGGGAAAGAGACCCAGTACTTC. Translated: CAWSVGGKETQYF.

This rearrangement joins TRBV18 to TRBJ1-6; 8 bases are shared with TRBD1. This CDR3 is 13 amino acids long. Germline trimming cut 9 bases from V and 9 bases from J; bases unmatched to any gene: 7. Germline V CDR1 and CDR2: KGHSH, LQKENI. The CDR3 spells CASHRQGSSPLHF. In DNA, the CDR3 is TGTGCCAGTCACCGACAGGGGAGTTCACCCCTCCACTTT.

This CDR3 is CASSHRTGLAEQFF. CDR3 nucleotides: TGTGCCAGCAGTCATAGGACTGGCCTCGCTGAGCAGTTCTTC. The chain has TRBV5-6 and TRBJ2-1, with TRBD2 as a possible D gene (5 bases). Germline CDR1 is SGHDT and CDR2 is YYEEEE. V lost 5 bases to trimming and J lost 9 bases, with 18 bases between them. The CDR3 runs to 14 residues.

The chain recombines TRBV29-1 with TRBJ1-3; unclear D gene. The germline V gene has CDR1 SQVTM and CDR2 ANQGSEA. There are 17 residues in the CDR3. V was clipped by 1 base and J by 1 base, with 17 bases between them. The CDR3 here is CSVEARHGLLSGNTIYF. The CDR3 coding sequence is TGCAGCGTTGAAGCCAGACACGGATTGCTATCTGGAAACACCATATATTTT.

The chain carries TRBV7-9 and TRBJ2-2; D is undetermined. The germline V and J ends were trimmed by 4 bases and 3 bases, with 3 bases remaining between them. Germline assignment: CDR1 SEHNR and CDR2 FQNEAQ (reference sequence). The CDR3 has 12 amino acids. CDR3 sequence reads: CASSSHTGELFF. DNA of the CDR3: TGTGCCAGCAGCTCTCACACCGGGGAGCTGTTTTTT.

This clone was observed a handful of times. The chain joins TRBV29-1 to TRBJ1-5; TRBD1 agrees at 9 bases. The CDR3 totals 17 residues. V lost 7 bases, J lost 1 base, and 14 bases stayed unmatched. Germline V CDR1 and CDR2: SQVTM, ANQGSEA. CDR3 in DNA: TGCAGCGCCCAGGGACAGGGAAGAACGATGAGCAATCAGCCCCAGCATTTT. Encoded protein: CSAQGQGRTMSNQPQHF.

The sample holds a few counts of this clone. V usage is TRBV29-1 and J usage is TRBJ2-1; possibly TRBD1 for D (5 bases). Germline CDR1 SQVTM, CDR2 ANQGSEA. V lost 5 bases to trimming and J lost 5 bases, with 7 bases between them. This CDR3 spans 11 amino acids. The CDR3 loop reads CSVWGHNEQFF. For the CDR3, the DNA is TGCAGCGTTTGGGGCCACAATGAGCAGTTCTTC.

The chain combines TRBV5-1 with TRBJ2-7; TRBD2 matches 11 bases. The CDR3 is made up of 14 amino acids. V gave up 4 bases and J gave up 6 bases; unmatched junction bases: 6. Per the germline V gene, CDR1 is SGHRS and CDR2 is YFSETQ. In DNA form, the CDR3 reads TGCGCCAGCAGCCCTAGCGGGAGGAACGCCGAGCAGTACTTC. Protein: CASSPSGRNAEQYF.

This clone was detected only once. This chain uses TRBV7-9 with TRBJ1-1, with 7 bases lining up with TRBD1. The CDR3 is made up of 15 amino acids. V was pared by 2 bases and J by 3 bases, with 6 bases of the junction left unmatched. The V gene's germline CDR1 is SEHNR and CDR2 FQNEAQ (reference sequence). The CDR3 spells CASSLSSRGDTEAFF. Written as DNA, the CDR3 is TGTGCCAGCAGCTTATCCAGCAGGGGGGACACTGAAGCTTTCTTT.

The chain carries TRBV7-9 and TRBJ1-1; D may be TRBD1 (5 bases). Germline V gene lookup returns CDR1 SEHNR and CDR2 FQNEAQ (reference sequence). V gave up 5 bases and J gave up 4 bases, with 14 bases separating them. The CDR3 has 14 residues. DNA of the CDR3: TGTGCCAGCAGCAAGGACACGAGCGTCACTGAAGCTTTCTTT. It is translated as CASSKDTSVTEAFF. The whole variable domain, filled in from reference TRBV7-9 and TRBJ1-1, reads DTGVSQNPRHKITKRGQNVTFRCDPISEHNRLYWYRQTLGQGPEFLTYFQNEAQLEKSRLLSDRFSAERPKGSFSTLEIQRTEQGDSAMYLCASSKDTSVTEAFFGQGTRLTVV.

This CDR3 reads CASRELAGRAQYF. The DNA of the CDR3 is TGTGCCAGCCGAGAACTAGCGGGGAGGGCCCAGTACTTC. The chain combines TRBV28 with TRBJ2-5; TRBD2 aligns across 10 bases. V was clipped by 8 bases and J by 9 bases; unmatched bases: 9. The CDR3 spans 13 residues. Germline lookup yields CDR1 MDHEN and CDR2 SYDVKM.

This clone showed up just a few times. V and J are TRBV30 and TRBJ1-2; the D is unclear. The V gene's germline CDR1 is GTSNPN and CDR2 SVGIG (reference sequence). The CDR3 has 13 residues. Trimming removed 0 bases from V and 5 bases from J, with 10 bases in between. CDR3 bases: TGTGCCTGGAGTGTCGGTGGTGGGTATGGCTACACCTTC. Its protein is CAWSVGGGYGYTF.

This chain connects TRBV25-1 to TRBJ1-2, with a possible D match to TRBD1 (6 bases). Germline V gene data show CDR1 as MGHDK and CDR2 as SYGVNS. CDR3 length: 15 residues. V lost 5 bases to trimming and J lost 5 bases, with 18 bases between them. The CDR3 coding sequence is TGTGCCAGCAGTAAACAGGGAGGAGGGAAATATGGCTACACCTTC. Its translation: CASSKQGGGKYGYTF.

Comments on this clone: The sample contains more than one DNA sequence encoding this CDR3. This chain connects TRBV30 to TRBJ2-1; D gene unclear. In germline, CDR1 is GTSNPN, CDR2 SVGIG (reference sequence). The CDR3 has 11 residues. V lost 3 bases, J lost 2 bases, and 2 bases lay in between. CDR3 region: CAWSAYNEQFF. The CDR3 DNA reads TGTGCCTGGAGCGCCTACAATGAGCAGTTCTTC.

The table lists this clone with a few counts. For the CDR3, the DNA is TGTGCCAGCAGTTACTCTGGGACAGCCAATTCACCCCTCCACTTT. It is translated as CASSYSGTANSPLHF. The rearrangement uses TRBV6-5 and TRBJ1-6, with 7 bases identical to TRBD1. CDR3 length: 15 amino acids. CDR1 MNHEY and CDR2 SVGAGI come from the germline V gene. Germline trimming cut 0 bases from V and 7 bases from J; bases unmatched to any gene: 3.